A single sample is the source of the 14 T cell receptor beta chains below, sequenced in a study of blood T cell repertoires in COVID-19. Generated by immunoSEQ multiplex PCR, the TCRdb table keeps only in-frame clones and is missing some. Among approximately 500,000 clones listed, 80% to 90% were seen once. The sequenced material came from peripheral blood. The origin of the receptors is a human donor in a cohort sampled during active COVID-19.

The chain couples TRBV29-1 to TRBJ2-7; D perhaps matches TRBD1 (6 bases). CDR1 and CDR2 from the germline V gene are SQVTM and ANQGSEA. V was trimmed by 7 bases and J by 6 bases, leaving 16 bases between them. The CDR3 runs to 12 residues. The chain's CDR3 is CSGYRDFGEQYF. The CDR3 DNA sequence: TGCAGCGGGTACAGGGATTTTGGCGAGCAGTACTTC.

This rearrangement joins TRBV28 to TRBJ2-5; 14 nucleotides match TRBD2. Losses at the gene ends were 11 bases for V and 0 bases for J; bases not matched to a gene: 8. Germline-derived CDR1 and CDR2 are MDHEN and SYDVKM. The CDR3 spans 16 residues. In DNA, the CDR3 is TGTGCCTCCGGGACTAGCGGGAGAGTGTACCAAGAGACCCAGTACTTC. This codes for CASGTSGRVYQETQYF. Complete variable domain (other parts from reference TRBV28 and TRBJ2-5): DVKVTQSSRYLVKRTGEKVFLECVQDMDHENMFWYRQDPGLGLRLIYFSYDVKMKEKGDIPEGYSVSREKKERFSLILESASTNQTSMYLCASGTSGRVYQETQYFGPGTRLLVL.

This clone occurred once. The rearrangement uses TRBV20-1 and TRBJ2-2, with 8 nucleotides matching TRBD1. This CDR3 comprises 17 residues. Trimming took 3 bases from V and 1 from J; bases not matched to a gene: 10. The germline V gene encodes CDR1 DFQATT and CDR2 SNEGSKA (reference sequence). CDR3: CSASLRTGSMNTGELFF. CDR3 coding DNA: TGCAGTGCTAGTCTAAGGACAGGGTCGATGAACACCGGGGAGCTGTTTTTT.

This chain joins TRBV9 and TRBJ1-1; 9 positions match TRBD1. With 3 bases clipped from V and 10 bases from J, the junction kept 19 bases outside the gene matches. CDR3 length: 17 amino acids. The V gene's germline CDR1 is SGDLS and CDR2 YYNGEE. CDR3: CASSGAGTGYQNEGAFF. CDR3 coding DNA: TGTGCCAGCAGCGGAGCCGGGACAGGGTACCAGAATGAGGGAGCTTTCTTT.

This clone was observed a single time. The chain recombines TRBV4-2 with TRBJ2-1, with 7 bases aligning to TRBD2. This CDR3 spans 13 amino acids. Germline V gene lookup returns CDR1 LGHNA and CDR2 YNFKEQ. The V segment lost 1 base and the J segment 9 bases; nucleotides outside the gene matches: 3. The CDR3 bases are TGTGCCAGCAGCCAAGGGACTAGTAGTGAGCAGTTCTTC. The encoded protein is CASSQGTSSEQFF.

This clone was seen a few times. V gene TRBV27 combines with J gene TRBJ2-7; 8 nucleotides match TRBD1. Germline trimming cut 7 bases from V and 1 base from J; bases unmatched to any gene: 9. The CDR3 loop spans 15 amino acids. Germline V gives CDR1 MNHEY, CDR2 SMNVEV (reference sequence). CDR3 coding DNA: TGTGCCAGCACCCTAAGTCGGGACAGGTCCTACGAGCAGTACTTC. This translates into CASTLSRDRSYEQYF.

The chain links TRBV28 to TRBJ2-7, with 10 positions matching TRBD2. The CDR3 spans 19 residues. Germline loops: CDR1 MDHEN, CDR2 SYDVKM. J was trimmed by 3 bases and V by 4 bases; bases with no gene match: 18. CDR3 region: CASSSPPGLARRFLYEQYF. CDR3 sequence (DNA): TGTGCCAGCAGTTCGCCCCCGGGACTAGCGAGACGTTTCCTCTACGAGCAGTACTTC.

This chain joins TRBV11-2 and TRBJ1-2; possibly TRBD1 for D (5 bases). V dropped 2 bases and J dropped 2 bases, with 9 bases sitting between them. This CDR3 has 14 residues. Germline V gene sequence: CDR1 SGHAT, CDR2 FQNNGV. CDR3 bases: TGTGCCAGCAGCTTAAATCCAGGGAACTATGGCTACACCTTC. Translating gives CASSLNPGNYGYTF. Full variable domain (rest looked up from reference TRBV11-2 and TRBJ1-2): EAGVAQSPRYKIIEKRQSVAFWCNPISGHATLYWYQQILGQGPKLLIQFQNNGVVDDSQLPKDRFSAERLKGVDSTLKIQPAKLEDSAVYLCASSLNPGNYGYTFGSGTRLTVV.

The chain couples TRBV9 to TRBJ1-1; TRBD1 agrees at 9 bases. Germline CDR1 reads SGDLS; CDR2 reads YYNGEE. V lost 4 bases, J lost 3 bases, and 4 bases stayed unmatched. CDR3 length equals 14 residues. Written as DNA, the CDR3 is TGTGCCAGCAGCCCTAGACAGGGGGACACTGAAGCTTTCTTT. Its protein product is CASSPRQGDTEAFF.

This CDR3 reads CASRGELAGGPDEQYF. The CDR3 nucleotides are TGTGCCAGCAGAGGAGAACTAGCGGGAGGGCCCGACGAGCAGTACTTC. This chain connects TRBV2 to TRBJ2-7; 13 bases line up with TRBD2. The CDR3 runs to 16 residues. Trimming removed 6 bases from V and 5 bases from J; junction bases left unmatched: 10. Germline lookup yields CDR1 SNHLY and CDR2 FYNNEI.

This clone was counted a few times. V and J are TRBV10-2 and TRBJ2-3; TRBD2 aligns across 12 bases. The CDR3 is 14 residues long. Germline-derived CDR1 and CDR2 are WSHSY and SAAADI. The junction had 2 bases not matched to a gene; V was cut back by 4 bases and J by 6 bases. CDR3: CASSGLAGVDTQYF. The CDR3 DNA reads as TGCGCCAGCAGTGGACTAGCGGGAGTGGATACGCAGTATTTT.

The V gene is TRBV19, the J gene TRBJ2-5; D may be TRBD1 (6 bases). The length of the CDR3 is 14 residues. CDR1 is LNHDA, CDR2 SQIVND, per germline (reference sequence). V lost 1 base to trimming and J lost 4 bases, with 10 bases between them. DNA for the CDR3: TGTGCCAGTAGTATAGTAGGCAGGGGAGAGACCCAGTACTTC. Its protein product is CASSIVGRGETQYF.

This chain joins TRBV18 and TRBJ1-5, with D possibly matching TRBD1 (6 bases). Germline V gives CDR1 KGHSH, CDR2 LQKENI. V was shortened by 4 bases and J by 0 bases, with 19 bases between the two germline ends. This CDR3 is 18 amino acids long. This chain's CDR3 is CASSLWDTFTYSNQPQHF. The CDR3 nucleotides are TGTGCCAGCTCACTATGGGACACGTTTACGTATAGCAATCAGCCCCAGCATTTT.

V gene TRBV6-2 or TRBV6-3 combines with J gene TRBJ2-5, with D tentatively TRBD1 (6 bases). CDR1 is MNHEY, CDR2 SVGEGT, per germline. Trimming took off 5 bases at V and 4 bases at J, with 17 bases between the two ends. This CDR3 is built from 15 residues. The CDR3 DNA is TGTGCCAGCAGTCCACAGGGAAGTAAGCGAGAGACCCAGTACTTC. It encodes CASSPQGSKRETQYF.